The next 18 T cell receptor beta chains were all read from a single sample in a study of blood T cell repertoires in COVID-19 (dated by TCRdb to between 2020 and 2021). Library preparation was by the immunoSEQ multiplex PCR assay. The source is immuneACCESS, and TCRdb retained only in-frame sequences with V and J called. Part of the clones is not carried over; for the studies checked, unresolved V genes explain less than half of this, and the remainder is unexplained. The sample table holds approximately 220,000 clones, of which approximately 90% were seen once. The ten largest clones capture about 1.3% of the sample. The sequenced sample was PBMCs or T cells enriched from blood (not recorded which). Every receptor here comes from a man younger than 45 who had recovered from COVID-19.

This clone has only one observation. The chain has TRBV11-3 and TRBJ2-3; the D is unclear. V was trimmed by 1 base and J by 4 bases, leaving 9 bases between them. The CDR3 runs 14 residues. The germline CDR1 and CDR2 sequences are SGHNT and YENEEA. CDR3 in DNA: TGTGCCAGCAGCTTAGGAGACTTATCAGATACGCAGTATTTT. Its translation is CASSLGDLSDTQYF.

This sequence joins TRBV9 and TRBJ2-1; 10 bases map to TRBD2. With V trimmed by 0 bases and J by 4 bases, 13 bases remained unmatched. Germline values: CDR1 SGDLS, CDR2 YYNGEE. The CDR3 extends over 19 amino acids. The CDR3 is CASSVDWASGSQKYNEQFF. For the CDR3, the DNA is TGTGCCAGCAGCGTAGATTGGGCTAGCGGGAGCCAGAAATACAATGAGCAGTTCTTC.

This chain uses TRBV29-1 with TRBJ2-1; D gene unclear. The V gene lost 7 bases and the J gene lost 6 bases, with 7 bases spanning the gap. The CDR3 totals 10 residues. Germline CDR1 reads SQVTM; CDR2 reads ANQGSEA. The CDR3 protein is CSGGFNEQFF. The DNA for the CDR3 is TGCAGCGGAGGTTTCAATGAGCAGTTCTTC.

With respect to this clone: In the same sample, other DNA sequences code for this CDR3. The chain employs TRBV28 and TRBJ1-6; 9 positions agree with TRBD1. The V gene's germline CDR1 is MDHEN and CDR2 SYDVKM. The CDR3 is 14 amino acids. The junction had 6 bases not matched to a gene; V was cut back by 6 bases and J by 9 bases. CDR3 nucleotides: TGTGCCAGCAGGACCGGGACAGGGAGTTCACCCCTCCACTTT. Its translation: CASRTGTGSSPLHF. Filled out from reference TRBV28 and TRBJ1-6, the complete variable domain reads DVKVTQSSRYLVKRTGEKVFLECVQDMDHENMFWYRQDPGLGLRLIYFSYDVKMKEKGDIPEGYSVSREKKERFSLILESASTNQTSMYLCASRTGTGSSPLHFGNGTRLTVT.

The CDR3 nucleotides are TGTGCCTGGAGTCCCCAGGGTTTCTACACCTTC. Its protein product is CAWSPQGFYTF. The V gene is TRBV30, the J gene TRBJ1-2, with D possibly being TRBD1 (5 bases). Trimming stripped 2 bases from V and 10 bases from J, with 11 bases between. Germline-derived CDR1 and CDR2 are GTSNPN and SVGIG (reference sequence). The CDR3 is 11 residues long.

The rearrangement links TRBV2 to TRBJ2-5; the match to TRBD1 covers 11 bases. The V and J ends lost 8 bases and 1 base, in that order; junction bases with no gene match: 12. Germline CDR1 reads SNHLY; CDR2 reads FYNNEI. The CDR3 is 17 residues long. The CDR3 loop is CASWGTGGLPPQETQYF. The DNA for the CDR3 is TGTGCCAGCTGGGGGACAGGGGGACTCCCCCCCCAAGAGACCCAGTACTTC.

The rearrangement links TRBV2 to TRBJ1-1; D gene unclear. From germline, CDR1 is SNHLY and CDR2 FYNNEI. The CDR3 runs to 13 residues. V dropped 7 bases and J dropped 1 base, with 10 bases sitting between them. The CDR3 DNA reads TGTGCCAGCATCGACGCGGGGAACACTGAAGCTTTCTTT. Its protein product is CASIDAGNTEAFF.

On this clone itself: Other DNA sequences of this sample code for an identical CDR3. V is TRBV18 and J is TRBJ1-1; TRBD1 is a possible D gene (5 bases). Germline CDR1 is KGHSH and CDR2 is LQKENI. V gave up 3 bases and J gave up 0 bases, with 5 bases separating them. The CDR3 totals 13 residues. CDR3 nucleotides: TGTGCCAGCTCACCGACAGTGAACACTGAAGCTTTCTTT. As protein: CASSPTVNTEAFF.

The chain carries TRBV5-4 and TRBJ2-1; 10 nucleotides match TRBD2. Trimming cost V 4 bases and J 8 bases; bases outside gene matches: 12. The CDR3 is 16 residues long. Germline lookup yields CDR1 SGHNT and CDR2 YYREEE (reference sequence). CDR3 residues: CASSPPPSGSSDEQFF. DNA of the CDR3: TGTGCCAGCAGCCCCCCCCCTAGCGGGAGTTCTGATGAGCAGTTCTTC. The full variable domain, in which reference TRBV5-4 and TRBJ2-1 provide the parts outside the CDR3, is ETGVTQSPTHLIKTRGQQVTLRCSSQSGHNTVSWYQQALGQGPQFIFQYYREEENGRGNFPPRFSGLQFPNYSSELNVNALELDDSALYLCASSPPPSGSSDEQFFGPGTRLTVL.

The chain carries TRBV6-5 and TRBJ1-4; D may be TRBD1 (5 bases). Germline CDR1 and CDR2: MNHEY and SVGAGI. The CDR3 sequence is 13 residues long. Trimming took off 6 bases at V and 5 bases at J, with 10 bases between the two ends. Here the CDR3 DNA reads TGTGCCAGCAGGGGGGGGAAGAATGAAAAACTGTTTTTT. Protein sequence: CASRGGKNEKLFF.

The chain carries TRBV7-6 and TRBJ1-3; TRBD1 might be the D (5 bases). The CDR3 is 16 amino acids. Deletions cut 1 base from V and 0 bases from J, with 10 bases between. Germline CDR1 SGHVS, CDR2 FNYEAQ. The CDR3 DNA reads as TGTGCCAGCAGCTTAGTTTTGCAGGGCTCTGGAAACACCATATATTTT. This codes for CASSLVLQGSGNTIYF.

As concerns this clone: Compared with germline, one end of the junction differs, possibly owing to a read error. The chain uses TRBV29-1 and TRBJ1-1; 7 bases align to TRBD1. The CDR3 runs 12 residues. The germline CDR1 and CDR2 sequences are SQVTM and ANQGSEA. CDR3 protein: CSVEGGQPLRYF. The CDR3 DNA is TGCAGCGTTGAAGGGGGACAGCCGCTTCGGTACTTT.

The chain combines TRBV18 with TRBJ2-7; 8 nucleotides line up with TRBD1. V lost 4 bases and J lost 4; bases outside the gene matches: 15. Germline V lookup: CDR1 KGHSH, CDR2 LQKENI. This CDR3 has 17 residues. The CDR3 nucleotides read TGTGCCAGCTCACTCAAGGGCAGGGGGCTTCCCTTTTACGAGCAGTACTTC. This sequence encodes CASSLKGRGLPFYEQYF.

This sequence joins TRBV4-3 and TRBJ1-2, with D unresolved. V lost 0 bases and J 4 bases, leaving 9 bases between the germline ends. The CDR3 is 14 residues long. The germline V gene has CDR1 LGHNA and CDR2 YSLEER. For the CDR3, the DNA is TGCGCCAGCAGCCAAGATACACAGCTCTATGGCTACACCTTC. Protein sequence: CASSQDTQLYGYTF.

This rearrangement joins TRBV18 to TRBJ1-1; TRBD1 might be the D (5 bases). Trimming took off 2 bases at V and 0 bases at J, with 13 bases between the two ends. Looked up from germline, CDR1 is KGHSH and CDR2 is LQKENI. This CDR3 is built from 16 residues. CDR3 in DNA: TGTGCCAGCTCACCATTAATAGGGGATTTGAACACTGAAGCTTTCTTT. It encodes CASSPLIGDLNTEAFF.

The genes are TRBV28 and TRBJ1-5; D remains unclear. In germline, CDR1 is MDHEN, CDR2 SYDVKM. The CDR3 is 16 residues long. Between the trimmed V and J ends, which lost 5 bases and 7 bases, there was a span of 21 bases. CDR3 coding DNA: TGTGCCAGCAGTCTCCGTGGATTCGGGGTGGTACAGCCCCAGCATTTT. It encodes CASSLRGFGVVQPQHF.

The chain employs TRBV21-1 and TRBJ1-5. TRBV21-1 is shown as a pseudogene. The CDR3 is 15 residues long. CDR3 protein: CASSKWGGREQPQHF. The CDR3 DNA is TGTGCCAGCAGCAAATGGGGAGGGAGGGAGCAGCCCCAGCATTTT.

The chain combines TRBV7-9 with TRBJ2-7, with 8 positions matching TRBD1. CDR1 is SEHNR, CDR2 FQNEAQ, per germline (reference sequence). The CDR3 has 14 residues. J gave up 6 bases and V 1 base, and 5 bases lay outside the gene matches. The CDR3 DNA reads as TGTGCCAGCAGCTTAGGGGGACAGGTATTCGAGCAGTACTTC. This translates into CASSLGGQVFEQYF.